The 14 T cell receptor beta chains in this list originate from one sample, sequenced in a study of molecular identifiers for immune sequencing clone quantification. Each CDR3 protein gets one entry after TCRdb re-called the PCR reads with MiXCR. This repertoire shows 600,000 to 650,000 distinct CDR3 sequences, about 20% found once; its top ten account for roughly 0.9%. Sequencing used naive CD8+ T cells from blood, with Jurkat cell RNA spiked in. Indicated subset: FACS-sorted CD8+CD4-CCR7+CD45RA+ naive T cells. These receptor sequences come from a human donor in good health. Some libraries in this study had Jurkat cell RNA spiked in.

In its sample, this clonotype was seen many times. This sequence joins TRBV6-1 and TRBJ2-3, with a weak D call TRBD2 (6 bases). V lost 2 bases and J lost 4, with 10 bases in between. There are 14 residues in the CDR3. Germline CDR1 is MNHNS and CDR2 is SASEGT. The CDR3 here is CASSERRGADTQYF. CDR3 sequence (DNA): TGTGCCAGCAGTGAAAGGCGGGGCGCAGATACGCAGTATTTT.

In the case of this clonotype: A clone one base away is much larger, so this may be a read error. This chain links TRBV7-9 with TRBJ2-1; D unclear. V lost 6 bases to trimming and J lost 2 bases, with 2 bases between them. Germline loops: CDR1 SEHNR, CDR2 FQNEAQ (reference sequence). CDR3 length: 11 amino acids. For the CDR3, the DNA is TGTGCCAGCAGGGCCTACAATGAGCAGTTCTTC. Residues: CASRAYNEQFF.

The rearrangement joins TRBV3-2 to TRBJ1-2. TRBV3-2 is assigned pseudogene status. The CDR3 is 16 residues long. The DNA of the CDR3 is TGTGCCAGCAGCCAAACTATGACGGGGAATAACTATGGCTACACCTTC. It translates to CASSQTMTGNNYGYTF.

This clonotype was found many times. The V call is TRBV20-1, the J call TRBJ2-7, with D tentatively TRBD1 (6 bases). Trimming pared 3 bases from V and 2 bases from J, leaving 11 bases between. Germline V gene data show CDR1 as DFQATT and CDR2 as SNEGSKA (reference sequence). The CDR3 spans 13 residues. The CDR3 is CSARDRLTYEQYF. In DNA, the CDR3 is TGCAGTGCTAGGGACAGACTGACCTACGAGCAGTACTTC.

As to this clonotype: A much more abundant neighbour one base away suggests this may be a read error. The chain joins TRBV30 to TRBJ2-2; TRBD2 is a possible D gene (7 bases). Germline-derived CDR1 and CDR2 are GTSNPN and SVGIG (reference sequence). The CDR3 sequence is 14 residues long. V dropped 5 bases and J dropped 3 bases, with 13 bases sitting between them. The CDR3 bases are TGTGCCTGGGGGGGGGGCGCCGACACCGGGGAGCTGTTTTTT. Amino acid sequence: CAWGGGADTGELFF.

This clonotype has at least ten counts. This chain joins TRBV7-9 and TRBJ2-5; D unclear. Trimming pared 5 bases from V and 4 bases from J, leaving 11 bases between. The CDR3 is 13 amino acids. CDR1 is SEHNR and CDR2 is FQNEAQ in the germline V gene (reference sequence). CDR3 sequence reads: CASSTLPVETQYF. The CDR3 DNA reads as TGTGCCAGCAGCACCCTCCCCGTAGAGACCCAGTACTTC.

This clonotype appeared many times. V usage is TRBV28 and J usage is TRBJ1-5, with TRBD1 identical over 9 bases. The CDR3 runs to 17 residues. The J segment lost 1 base and the V segment lost 1 base, leaving 5 bases of the junction unmatched. Looked up from germline, CDR1 is MDHEN and CDR2 is SYDVKM. The CDR3 protein is CASSLSSGQGSNQPQHF. The CDR3 DNA is TGTGCCAGCAGTTTATCAAGCGGACAGGGGAGCAATCAGCCCCAGCATTTT.

CDR3 sequence reads: CASSPWNRNEKLFF. The CDR3 region has the DNA TGTGCCAGCAGCCCGTGGAACCGCAATGAAAAACTGTTTTTT. V is TRBV3-1 and J is TRBJ1-4; D gene unclear. The CDR3 has 14 amino acids. The germline CDR1 and CDR2 sequences are LGHDT and YNNKEL (reference sequence). V gave up 4 bases and J gave up 5 bases, with 11 bases separating them.

Turning to this clonotype: This may arise from a read error, as a much more abundant clone is one base away. J is TRBJ1-4 and V is TRBV30; D remains ambiguous. This CDR3 comprises 12 residues. Germline values: CDR1 GTSNPN, CDR2 SVGIG (reference sequence). The CDR3 sequence is CAWSPMNGKLFF. CDR3 DNA sequence: TGTGCCTGGAGTCCTATGAATGGAAAACTGTTTTTT.

Points on this clonotype: One junction end does not reproduce the germline sequence, and a read error may be involved. The chain carries TRBV4-1 and TRBJ1-3; D unclear. CDR1 and CDR2 (germline): MGHRA, YSYEKL. The CDR3 runs to 15 residues. CDR3 nucleotides: TGCGCCAGCAGCCAAGTCGAAGGGTCCGGAAACACCACATATTTT. It codes for CASSQVEGSGNTTYF.

This clonotype came up many times. The chain carries TRBV4-1 and TRBJ1-5; no clear D. The CDR3 covers 16 residues. Germline values: CDR1 MGHRA, CDR2 YSYEKL. Trimming shortened V by 4 bases and J by 3 bases, and 16 bases separated the two germline ends. The CDR3 nucleotides read TGCGCCAGCAGCCGGGTGGCCGGGAGGGACAATCAGCCCCAGCATTTT. As protein: CASSRVAGRDNQPQHF.

Comments on this clonotype: Possible read error: a much larger clone is one base away. The chain is built from TRBV4-1 and TRBJ2-5; 8 nucleotides match TRBD1. The CDR3 spans 15 residues. Germline V gene sequence: CDR1 MGHRA, CDR2 YSYEKL. Germline trimming cut 5 bases from V and 4 bases from J; bases unmatched to any gene: 9. The CDR3 protein is CASSSPRGTGETQYF. CDR3 nucleotides: TGCGCCAGCAGCTCTCCTCGTGGGACAGGAGAGACCCAGTACTTC.

At least ten counts were recorded for this clonotype. The V and J genes are TRBV7-3 and TRBJ2-1, with 8 bases identical to TRBD2. V was pared by 5 bases and J by 4 bases, with 4 bases of the junction left unmatched. The CDR3 runs 14 residues. In germline, CDR1 is SGHTA, CDR2 FQGTGA. The CDR3 nucleotides read TGTGCCAGCAGCCTGGGACTAGGGTACAATGAGCAGTTCTTC. This sequence encodes CASSLGLGYNEQFF.

This clonotype was seen many times. J is TRBJ2-7 and V is TRBV27; D is possibly TRBD2 (7 bases). The CDR3 totals 15 residues. Between the trimmed V and J ends, which lost 5 bases and 3 bases, there was a span of 17 bases. The germline CDR1 and CDR2 sequences are MNHEY and SMNVEV (reference sequence). The CDR3 here is CASSPRGGPGYEQYF. The CDR3 DNA sequence: TGTGCCAGCAGTCCAAGGGGGGGCCCCGGCTACGAGCAGTACTTC.